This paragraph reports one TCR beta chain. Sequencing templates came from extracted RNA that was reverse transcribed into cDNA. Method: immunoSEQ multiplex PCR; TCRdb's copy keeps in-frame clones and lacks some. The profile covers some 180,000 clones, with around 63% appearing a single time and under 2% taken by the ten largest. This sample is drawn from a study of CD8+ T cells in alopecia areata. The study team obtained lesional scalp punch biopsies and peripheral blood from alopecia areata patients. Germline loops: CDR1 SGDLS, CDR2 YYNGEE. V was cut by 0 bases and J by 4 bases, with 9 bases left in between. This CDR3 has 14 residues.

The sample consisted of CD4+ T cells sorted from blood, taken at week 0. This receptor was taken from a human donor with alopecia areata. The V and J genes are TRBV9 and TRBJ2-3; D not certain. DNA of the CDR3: TGTGCCAGCAGCGTAGAAGGTTTGGCAGATACGCAGTATTTT. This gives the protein CASSVEGLADTQYF. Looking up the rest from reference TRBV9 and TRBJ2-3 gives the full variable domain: DSGVTQTPKHLITATGQRVTLRCSPRSGDLSVYWYQQSLDQGLQFLIQYYNGEERAKGNILERFSAQQFPDLHSELNLSSLELGDSALYFCASSVEGLADTQYFGPGTRLTVL.